The present T cell receptor (beta chain) was sequenced within a study of blood T cell repertoires in COVID-19. Germline CDR1 and CDR2: LGHNA and YNFKEQ. The CDR3 is 15 residues long. V shed 3 bases and J 4 bases; nucleotides not matched to a gene: 7. TCRdb's copy holds only in-frame clones and misses some; the assay was immunoSEQ multiplex PCR. The data contain 55,000 to 65,000 clones, 70% to 90% of them seen just once; the ten biggest clones take up roughly 30%. This TCR was sampled from a man in his 60s with COVID-19, enrolled during active disease. The source material was peripheral blood. The V and J genes are TRBV4-2 and TRBJ2-5; 8 nucleotides match TRBD1. The CDR3 nucleotides read TGTGCCAGCAGCCAGAACCGGGACAGGATAGAGACCCAGTACTTC. This sequence encodes CASSQNRDRIETQYF.